The subject of this entry is one TCR beta chain. Its target is unknown. This CDR3 has 13 amino acids. From germline, CDR1 is KGHSH and CDR2 LQKENI. V shed 5 bases, J shed 4 bases, and the junction held 2 bases outside the gene matches. The sample comes from a study of T-cell memory formation after mild COVID-19. At the level of the study: TCR clusters were largely donor specific.

Study results and caveats: Memory sampled before infection contained some responding clones, suggesting cross-reactive memory joined.

Researchers used 5'RACE with constant-segment primers to make TCR alpha and TCR beta cDNA libraries that carry sample barcodes and UMIs. TCRdb reanalysed the 5' RACE reads using MiXCR and keeps one entry per CDR3 protein. The table lists fewer than 500,000 distinct CDR3 sequences, approximately 25% of them singletons. Sequencing was performed on PBMCs or a T cell subset sorted from them (not recorded which). J is TRBJ1-1 and V is TRBV18; 9 nucleotides agree with TRBD1. This receptor was obtained from an adult woman who had mild COVID-19 (a few samples of this study predate the infection). Cell type and time point are not known. The CDR3 loop reads CASSRGQGTEAFF. CDR3 bases: TGTGCCAGCTCAAGGGGACAGGGCACTGAAGCTTTCTTT.